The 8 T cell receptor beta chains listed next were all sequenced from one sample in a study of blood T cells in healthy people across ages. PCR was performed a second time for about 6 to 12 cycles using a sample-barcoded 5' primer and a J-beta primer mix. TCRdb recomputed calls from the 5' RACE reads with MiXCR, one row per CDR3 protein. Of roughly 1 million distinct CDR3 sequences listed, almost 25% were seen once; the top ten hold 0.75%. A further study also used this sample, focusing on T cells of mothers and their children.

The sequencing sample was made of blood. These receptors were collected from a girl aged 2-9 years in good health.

The CDR3 reads CATSLGGELFF. CDR3 in DNA: TGTGCCACCAGTCTTGGCGGGGAGCTGTTTTTT. The rearrangement uses TRBV24-1 and TRBJ2-2; D remains unclear. V was cut by 6 bases and J by 7 bases, with 5 bases left in between. CDR1 is KGHDR, CDR2 SFDVKD, per germline. The length of the CDR3 is 11 residues.

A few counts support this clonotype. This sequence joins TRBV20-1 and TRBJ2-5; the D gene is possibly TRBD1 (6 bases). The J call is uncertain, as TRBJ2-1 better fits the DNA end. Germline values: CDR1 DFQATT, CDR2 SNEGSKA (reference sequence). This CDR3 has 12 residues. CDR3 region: CNCQGTYNEQFF. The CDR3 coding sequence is TGCAACTGTCAGGGGACCTACAATGAGCAGTTCTTC.

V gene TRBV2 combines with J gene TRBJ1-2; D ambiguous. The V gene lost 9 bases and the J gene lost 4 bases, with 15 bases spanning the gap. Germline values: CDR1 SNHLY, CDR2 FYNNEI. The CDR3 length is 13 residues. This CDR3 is CARSPDGIYGYTF. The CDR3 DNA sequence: TGTGCCAGATCCCCGGACGGGATCTATGGCTACACCTTC.

The CDR3 here is CASSQSLGGYTEAFF. The CDR3 DNA follows: TGTGCCAGCAGCCAGAGTTTGGGAGGGTACACTGAAGCTTTCTTT. The rearrangement joins TRBV14 to TRBJ1-1; D gene ambiguous. CDR1 and CDR2 (germline): SGHDN, FVKESK. The V end lost 3 bases, the J end lost 3 bases, and 14 bases lay between the germline ends. This CDR3 contains 15 residues.

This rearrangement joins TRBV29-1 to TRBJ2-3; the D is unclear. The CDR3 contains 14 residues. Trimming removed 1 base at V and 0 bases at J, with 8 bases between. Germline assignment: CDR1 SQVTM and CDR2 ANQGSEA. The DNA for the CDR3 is TGCAGCGTTGAAGCGGGTTTTAGCACAGATACGCAGTATTTT. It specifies CSVEAGFSTDTQYF.

In DNA, the CDR3 is TGCGCCAGCAGCTTTCTAGGGGGCGCCGGGGCAGATACGCAGTATTTT. Encoded protein: CASSFLGGAGADTQYF. The rearrangement links TRBV5-1 to TRBJ2-3; 7 bases map to TRBD1. The length of the CDR3 is 16 residues. CDR1 and CDR2 from the germline V gene are SGHRS and YFSETQ. The J segment lost 4 bases and the V segment lost 2 bases, leaving 10 bases of the junction unmatched.

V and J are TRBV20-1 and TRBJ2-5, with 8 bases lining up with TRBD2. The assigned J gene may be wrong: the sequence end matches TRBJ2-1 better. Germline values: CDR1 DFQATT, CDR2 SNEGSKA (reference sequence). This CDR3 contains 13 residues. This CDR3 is CSTREGLVNEQFF. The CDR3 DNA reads TGCAGTACACGGGAGGGCCTAGTAAATGAGCAGTTCTTC.

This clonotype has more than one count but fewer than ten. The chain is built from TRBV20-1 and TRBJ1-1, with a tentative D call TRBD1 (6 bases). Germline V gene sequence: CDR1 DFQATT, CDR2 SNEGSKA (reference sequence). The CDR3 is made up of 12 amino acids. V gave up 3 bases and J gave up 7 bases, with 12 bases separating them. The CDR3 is CSARSRDNEAFF. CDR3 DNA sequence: TGCAGTGCTAGGTCCAGGGACAATGAAGCTTTCTTT.